This entry describes one T cell receptor (beta chain). Its target is unknown. The data are from a study of T cell responses to AZD1222 COVID-19 vaccine. The study's findings and limits: As reported, nearly half of all spike-specific TCRs target variant regions that are unmutated.

TCRdb keeps only in-frame clones here, not all; method: immunoSEQ multiplex PCR. The top ten clones hold about 9.4% of a sample with about 130,000 clones, 70% to 90% of them seen once. Trimming removed 5 bases at V and 2 bases at J, with 12 bases between. The CDR3 runs to 15 residues. The V gene's germline CDR1 is MNHEY and CDR2 SVGAGI. This TCR came from an adult in good health. V and J are TRBV6-5 and TRBJ1-4; tentatively, D is TRBD1 (6 bases). Sequenced material: peripheral blood, taken on day 0 of AZD1222 vaccination. CDR3 in amino acids: CASSTGIWTNEKLFF. The CDR3, as DNA: TGTGCCAGCAGTACAGGGATTTGGACTAATGAAAAACTGTTTTTT.